Listed here are 4 T cell receptor beta chains from one sample, sequenced in a study of cytomegalovirus exposure and HLA in healthy donors. The protocol was immunoSEQ multiplex PCR, while the TCRdb copy is restricted to in-frame clones and leaves out a portion. The sample yields 150,000 to 200,000 clones, around 90% seen once. The material sequenced was PBMCs. These receptors all stem from a young woman in good health and CMV-seropositive.

The gene calls are TRBV10-3 and TRBJ1-2; TRBD1 is a possible D gene (6 bases). Trimming took off 8 bases at V and 8 bases at J, with 15 bases between the two ends. CDR3 size: 12 residues. The germline CDR1 and CDR2 sequences are ENHRY and SYGVKD. In DNA form, the CDR3 reads TGTGCCATCCTCACACAGGGCGGGGGCTACACCTTC. This encodes CAILTQGGGYTF.

J is TRBJ1-2 and V is TRBV5-1, with TRBD1 matching over 10 bases. Germline CDR1 SGHRS, CDR2 YFSETQ. V lost 4 bases and J lost 4; bases outside the gene matches: 7. The CDR3 is 15 amino acids. For the CDR3, the DNA is TGCGCCAGCAGCCTGGAGGGGGACAGGGGCTATGGCTACACCTTC. Its protein is CASSLEGDRGYGYTF.

The CDR3 region has the DNA TGTGCCAGCAGCTTAGCGGGAGACGCTGGCGAGCAGTACTTC. Residues: CASSLAGDAGEQYF. The chain links TRBV7-2 to TRBJ2-7, with D perhaps matching TRBD2 (5 bases). V shed 0 bases and J shed 6 bases, with 12 bases lying between them. Germline-derived CDR1 and CDR2 are SGHTA and FQGNSA. This CDR3 contains 14 residues.

V usage is TRBV5-5 and J usage is TRBJ2-1; TRBD2 matches at 11 bases. The CDR3 has 16 residues. Losses at the gene ends were 4 bases for V and 6 bases for J; bases not matched to a gene: 9. From germline, CDR1 is SGHKS and CDR2 YYEKEE (reference sequence). CDR3 DNA: TGTGCCAGCAGCGGACGTCGACTAGCGGGATCCAATGAGCAGTTCTTC. It specifies CASSGRRLAGSNEQFF. The full variable domain, its missing parts supplied by reference TRBV5-5 and TRBJ2-1, is DAGVTQSPTHLIKTRGQQVTLRCSPISGHKSVSWYQQVLGQGPQFIFQYYEKEERGRGNFPDRFSARQFPNYSSELNVNALLLGDSALYLCASSGRRLAGSNEQFFGPGTRLTVL.